The 15 T cell receptor beta chains in this list originate from one sample, sequenced in a study of blood T cells in healthy people across ages. With a J-beta primer mix and a sample-barcoded 5' primer, a second PCR ran about 7 to 11 cycles. TCRdb itself ran the 5' RACE reads through MiXCR, one entry per CDR3 protein. Of approximately 1,700,000 distinct CDR3 sequences listed, around 40% are singletons. Sequencing was performed on blood. These receptors originate from a human donor in good health.

There are a few counts of this clonotype. The chain carries TRBV7-9 and TRBJ1-2; D is possibly TRBD1 (6 bases). The V end was cut by 3 bases, the J end by 5 bases, with 25 bases between. This CDR3 is 18 amino acids long. CDR1 is SEHNR and CDR2 is FQNEAQ in the germline V gene (reference sequence). In DNA, the CDR3 is TGTGCCAGCAGCTTTGCAGATAGTCCTTTTAGGGACACTTATGGCTACACCTTC. Translated, it gives CASSFADSPFRDTYGYTF.

This chain links TRBV29-1 with TRBJ2-3; TRBD1 aligns across 9 bases. V dropped 8 bases and J dropped 4; count of bases not matched to a gene: 13. The V gene's germline CDR1 is SQVTM and CDR2 ANQGSEA. There are 15 residues in the CDR3. Here the CDR3 reads CSLTPGQGVPDTQYF. The CDR3 DNA follows: TGCAGCCTCACACCGGGACAGGGAGTGCCAGATACGCAGTATTTT.

Only a few counts were recorded for this clonotype. The chain employs TRBV29-1 and TRBJ2-1; D is ambiguous. Germline V gene data show CDR1 as SQVTM and CDR2 as ANQGSEA. Trimming shortened V by 4 bases and J by 4 bases, and 11 bases separated the two germline ends. The CDR3 runs 13 residues. The CDR3 DNA sequence: TGCAGCGTTGTTGGGTTAAATTACAATGAGCAGTTCTTC. Protein sequence: CSVVGLNYNEQFF.

This clonotype was detected a few times. The V call is TRBV11-2, the J call TRBJ2-7; D uncertain. The CDR3 runs to 15 residues. The V gene's germline CDR1 is SGHAT and CDR2 FQNNGV. Between the trimmed V and J ends, which lost 1 base and 2 bases, there was a span of 12 bases. The CDR3 protein is CASSLVTALTYEQYF. The CDR3 nucleotides are TGTGCCAGCAGCTTAGTAACAGCGTTAACCTACGAGCAGTACTTC. The complete variable domain, with remaining parts taken from reference TRBV11-2 and TRBJ2-7, reads EAGVAQSPRYKIIEKRQSVAFWCNPISGHATLYWYQQILGQGPKLLIQFQNNGVVDDSQLPKDRFSAERLKGVDSTLKIQPAKLEDSAVYLCASSLVTALTYEQYFGPGTRLTVT.

The chain recombines TRBV20-1 with TRBJ2-4; 12 bases are a match to TRBD2. CDR3 length equals 16 residues. J was trimmed by 13 bases and V by 0 bases; bases with no gene match: 13. The germline CDR1 and CDR2 sequences are DFQATT and SNEGSKA (reference sequence). The CDR3 sequence: CSARDPTSGGLGEQYF. The CDR3 bases are TGCAGTGCTAGAGACCCCACTAGCGGGGGGCTGGGGGAGCAGTACTTC.

The V gene is TRBV5-1, the J gene TRBJ2-5, with D uncertain. Germline V gene lookup returns CDR1 SGHRS and CDR2 YFSETQ. This CDR3 contains 16 residues. V dropped 2 bases and J dropped 2 bases, with 16 bases sitting between them. This CDR3 reads CASSFLFGVSQETQYF. CDR3 nucleotides: TGCGCCAGCAGCTTTCTATTTGGGGTATCTCAAGAGACCCAGTACTTC.

The chain uses TRBV7-2 and TRBJ1-2; D remains unclear. V lost 5 bases and J 6 bases, leaving 13 bases between the germline ends. The CDR3 runs to 13 residues. Germline-derived CDR1 and CDR2 are SGHTA and FQGNSA. The CDR3 protein is CASSPRYTDGYTF. DNA of the CDR3: TGTGCCAGCAGCCCGCGGTATACAGATGGCTACACCTTC.

The V call is TRBV12-3 or TRBV12-4, the J call TRBJ1-2; no reliable D call. The CDR3 contains 15 residues. With 2 bases removed from V and 4 bases from J, the gap between germline ends came to 14 bases. The CDR3 nucleotides read TGTGCCAGCAGTTTACCAGGTGGAGCTTCCTATGGCTACACCTTC. Translating it yields CASSLPGGASYGYTF.

The J gene is TRBJ2-7, the V gene TRBV2; D gene ambiguous. CDR1 SNHLY and CDR2 FYNNEI come from the germline V gene. Trimming removed 4 bases at V and 4 bases at J, with 14 bases between. There are 14 residues in the CDR3. CDR3 residues: CASSVFTSLYEQYF. CDR3 DNA: TGTGCCAGCAGTGTTTTCACGAGTTTATACGAGCAGTACTTC.

The chain combines TRBV9 with TRBJ2-1, with TRBD2 matching over 10 bases. The CDR3 has 16 residues. Trimming cost V 4 bases and J 3 bases; bases outside gene matches: 7. The germline V gene encodes CDR1 SGDLS and CDR2 YYNGEE. CDR3 DNA: TGTGCCAGCAGCCCGATAGCGGGGGGCATCTACAATGAGCAGTTCTTC. Residues: CASSPIAGGIYNEQFF.

This clonotype has only a few counts. The chain couples TRBV12-3 or TRBV12-4 to TRBJ2-7, with 8 bases lining up with TRBD1. This CDR3 region has 15 residues. V gave up 5 bases and J gave up 2 bases; unmatched junction bases: 8. The CDR3 DNA sequence: TGTGCCAGCAGTAGCAGGACAGGGTATACCTACGAGCAGTACTTC. Its protein product is CASSSRTGYTYEQYF.

This clonotype occurred a few times. The chain is built from TRBV6-2 or TRBV6-3 and TRBJ2-1; the D gene is possibly TRBD2 (6 bases). Germline CDR1 is MNHEY and CDR2 is SVGEGT. This CDR3 is 15 amino acids long. Trimming took 2 bases from V and 9 from J, leaving 17 bases between them. CDR3 region: CASSYQWRAGGEQFF. The CDR3 nucleotides are TGTGCCAGCAGTTACCAGTGGAGGGCGGGTGGTGAGCAGTTCTTC.

This clonotype was found once. V and J are TRBV20-1 and TRBJ2-1; possible D gene TRBD2, 5 bases. Trimming cost V 0 bases and J 3 bases, with 18 bases left between them. Germline-derived CDR1 and CDR2 are DFQATT and SNEGSKA (reference sequence). The CDR3 extends over 17 amino acids. CDR3 sequence reads: CSARDRHRGNLYNEQFF. The CDR3 DNA reads TGCAGTGCTAGAGATCGCCACCGGGGAAACCTCTACAATGAGCAGTTCTTC.

This sequence joins TRBV2 and TRBJ2-1, with D perhaps TRBD1 (6 bases). The V gene's germline CDR1 is SNHLY and CDR2 FYNNEI. Trimming cost V 5 bases and J 9 bases, with 14 bases left between them. This CDR3 contains 13 residues. CDR3 protein: CASSSQQGVEQFF. CDR3 in DNA: TGTGCCAGCAGTAGCCAACAGGGAGTTGAGCAGTTCTTC. The full variable domain, its missing parts supplied by reference TRBV2 and TRBJ2-1, is EPEVTQTPSHQVTQMGQEVILRCVPISNHLYFYWYRQILGQKVEFLVSFYNNEISEKSEIFDDQFSVERPDGSNFTLKIRSTKLEDSAMYFCASSSQQGVEQFFGPGTRLTVL.

The gene calls are TRBV12-3 or TRBV12-4 and TRBJ1-5; D is unclear. The CDR3 contains 13 residues. V lost 3 bases, J lost 5 bases, and 8 bases lay in between. CDR3 in DNA: TGTGCCAGCAGTTTGTCTTTAGATCAGCCCCAGCATTTT. Protein: CASSLSLDQPQHF.